The sequence of this T cell receptor (beta chain) was determined in a study of monozygotic twins with cystic fibrosis. Study details: Around 3 micrograms of fragmented DNA underwent roughly 16 PCR cycles for library preparation.

Findings and caveats of the study: Monozygotic CF twin pairs shared significantly more nucleotide-identical clonotypes than unrelated CF individuals did. Co-twins had the most similar V usage for 13 of 16 pairs, J for 8. The repertoire was suggested to be naive-dominated, clonality median around 0.0089.

Details on this clone: What it recognizes is unknown.

Profiling relied on immunoSEQ multiplex PCR, and the TCRdb table lists in-frame clones only, not all of them. This table has 13,000 to 15,000 clones, roughly 81% appearing once. Sequenced input: blood. This clonotype was obtained from a boy aged 10-17 years with cystic fibrosis.

The DNA of the CDR3 is TGCGCCAGCAGCCAAGGAACCCAGAGCTCCTACGAGCAGTACTTC. Encoded protein: CASSQGTQSSYEQYF. V is TRBV4-1 and J is TRBJ2-7, with D uncertain. From germline, CDR1 is MGHRA and CDR2 YSYEKL. Trimming stripped 1 base from V and 0 bases from J, with 10 bases between. There are 15 residues in the CDR3.